These 12 T cell receptor beta chains were sequenced from one sample in a study of beta chain features in type 1 diabetes. Which antigens these TCRs recognize remains unknown. The study reverse transcribed the entire isolated RNA, so it sequenced expressed TCRB transcripts. Some clones are missing from TCRdb's copy, which holds only in-frame ones; the method was immunoSEQ multiplex PCR. The data hold under 250,000 clones, with approximately 15% observed a single time. Findings and caveats of the study: Shortening of TCRB CDR3s, moderate but significant, appeared in all four CD4+ subsets of Type 1 diabetes patients.

Material for sequencing was naive CD4+ T cells from blood. These receptors all stem from a man aged 25 to 45 with type 1 diabetes.

This clone was observed a single time. The chain uses TRBV10-3 and TRBJ1-1, with a tentative D call TRBD1 (5 bases). V lost 10 bases and J lost 3, with 12 bases in between. The CDR3 has 12 amino acids. CDR1 is ENHRY, CDR2 SYGVKD, per germline. The CDR3 loop is CASQTDHTEAFF. CDR3 sequence (DNA): TGTGCCAGCCAGACAGATCACACTGAAGCTTTCTTT.

The chain joins TRBV7-9 to TRBJ2-3; D is unclear. This CDR3 has 16 amino acids. Germline values: CDR1 SEHNR, CDR2 FQNEAQ (reference sequence). Trimming removed 5 bases at V and 0 bases at J, with 15 bases between. The CDR3 DNA sequence: TGTGCCAGCAGCCCCCCGTCTGTGTCCAGCACAGATACGCAGTATTTT. This gives the protein CASSPPSVSSTDTQYF.

The genes are TRBV4-1 and TRBJ2-7; weak D call: TRBD1 (6 bases). Looked up from germline, CDR1 is MGHRA and CDR2 is YSYEKL. Deletions cut 0 bases from V and 4 bases from J, with 10 bases between. This CDR3 contains 14 residues. In nucleotides, the CDR3 is TGCGCCAGCAGCCAAGATTACAGGGCTTACGAGCAGTACTTC. Protein product: CASSQDYRAYEQYF.

The chain is built from TRBV7-8 and TRBJ2-3, with 11 bases fitting TRBD2. The length of the CDR3 is 16 residues. Losses at the gene ends were 4 bases for V and 5 bases for J; bases not matched to a gene: 8. Germline V gene sequence: CDR1 SGHVS, CDR2 FQNEAQ. CDR3 sequence: CASSSNSGRAGDTQYF. CDR3 in DNA: TGTGCCAGCAGCTCGAATAGCGGGAGGGCAGGAGATACGCAGTATTTT.

This chain links TRBV25-1 with TRBJ1-2, with a weak D call TRBD1 (5 bases). This CDR3 is 14 amino acids long. Germline CDR1 MGHDK, CDR2 SYGVNS. Trimming pared 4 bases from V and 0 bases from J, leaving 9 bases between. CDR3 sequence: CASSAGTPNYGYTF. The CDR3, as DNA: TGTGCCAGCAGTGCCGGGACTCCTAACTATGGCTACACCTTC.

The V and J genes are TRBV6-5 and TRBJ2-7; D is possibly TRBD1 (6 bases). CDR1 is MNHEY and CDR2 is SVGAGI in the germline V gene. V was clipped by 6 bases and J by 5 bases, with 20 bases between them. The length of the CDR3 is 15 residues. The CDR3 here is CASRPPGTTNHEQYF. CDR3 in DNA: TGTGCCAGCAGACCCCCCGGGACAACAAACCACGAGCAGTACTTC.

This clone turned up a few times. The CDR3: CASSYGQGAKYNEQFF. As DNA, the CDR3 is TGTGCCAGCAGTTACGGACAGGGGGCGAAGTACAATGAGCAGTTCTTC. The rearrangement uses TRBV6-5 and TRBJ2-1; TRBD1 agrees at 11 bases. J gave up 4 bases and V 2 bases, and 4 bases lay outside the gene matches. The CDR3 contains 16 residues. The germline V gene encodes CDR1 MNHEY and CDR2 SVGAGI.

The chain joins TRBV18 to TRBJ2-2, with 7 bases that match TRBD1. V shed 5 bases, J shed 3 bases, and the junction held 6 bases outside the gene matches. CDR1 and CDR2 from the germline V gene are KGHSH and LQKENI. The CDR3 contains 15 residues. The CDR3 loop reads CASSLTGIHTGELFF. DNA of the CDR3: TGTGCCAGCTCATTGACAGGGATCCACACCGGGGAGCTGTTTTTT.

This clone turned up a few times. V usage is TRBV30 and J usage is TRBJ2-1; TRBD2 agrees at 11 bases. The CDR3 covers 15 residues. Germline lookup yields CDR1 GTSNPN and CDR2 SVGIG (reference sequence). Germline trimming cut 2 bases from V and 8 bases from J; bases unmatched to any gene: 8. The CDR3 bases are TGTGCCTGGAGTCCGCGACTAGCGGGACGACATGAGCAGTTCTTC. It codes for CAWSPRLAGRHEQFF.

The chain combines TRBV19 with TRBJ1-1, with D possibly matching TRBD1 (6 bases). The CDR3 extends over 14 amino acids. The V end lost 3 bases, the J end lost 4 bases, and 12 bases lay between the germline ends. Germline lookup yields CDR1 LNHDA and CDR2 SQIVND (reference sequence). The chain's CDR3 is CASSITGIGTEAFF. CDR3 nucleotides: TGTGCCAGTAGTATTACAGGGATAGGCACTGAAGCTTTCTTT.

This clone was picked up a small number of times. This chain's CDR3 is CASSAPGTSAYEQYF. The CDR3 nucleotides read TGTGCCAGCAGCGCCCCCGGGACTAGCGCCTACGAGCAGTACTTC. V and J are TRBV5-4 and TRBJ2-7; TRBD2 agrees at 10 bases. V lost 4 bases and J lost 2; bases outside the gene matches: 6. The CDR3 has 15 residues. Germline lookup yields CDR1 SGHNT and CDR2 YYREEE (reference sequence).

This clone showed up just a few times. The V and J genes are TRBV5-4 and TRBJ2-2, with a possible D match to TRBD2 (5 bases). This CDR3 region has 15 residues. V lost 3 bases, J lost 6 bases, and 15 bases lay in between. The germline V gene encodes CDR1 SGHNT and CDR2 YYREEE (reference sequence). This chain's CDR3 is CASSSTDFVAGELFF. CDR3 nucleotides: TGTGCCAGCAGCTCGACGGACTTTGTCGCCGGGGAGCTGTTTTTT.